The sequence of this T cell receptor (beta chain) was determined in a study of T cells after yellow fever vaccination. Using its own MiXCR run on the 5' RACE reads, TCRdb lists one record per CDR3 protein. Of 95,000 to 150,000 distinct CDR3 sequences listed, almost 9% are singletons. This CDR3 spans 15 amino acids. The germline V gene encodes CDR1 MNHEY and CDR2 SVGEGT. V was clipped by 7 bases and J by 4 bases, with 19 bases between them. The chain employs TRBV6-2 or TRBV6-3 and TRBJ2-5, with D hard to call. This sequence was found in a man between 18 and 35 years old who received the YFV17D yellow fever vaccine. The sample here was CD8+ T cells sorted from PBMCs, taken on the day of the yellow fever booster vaccination. For the CDR3, the DNA is TGTGCCAGCACTTTGACCGGGTCCACGGCAGAGACCCAGTACTTC. This translates into CASTLTGSTAETQYF.